The sample holds a few counts of the clone carrying this T cell receptor beta chain. Its antigen is unknown. The data stem from a study of response to subunit inactivated influenza vaccine. General study points: Authors proposed each seasonal influenza vaccination draws in few new T cells.

TCRdb recomputed calls from the RT-PCR reads with MiXCR, one row per CDR3 protein. The data contain 650,000 or so distinct CDR3 sequences, roughly 15% of them singletons. The V gene's germline CDR1 is MNHNY and CDR2 SVGAGI (reference sequence). The CDR3 contains 12 residues. V dropped 2 bases and J dropped 6 bases, with 6 bases sitting between them. This chain links TRBV6-6 with TRBJ2-3; D is undetermined. The sequencing here drew on PBMCs from blood, taken less than 15 days before vaccination. The TCR originated in a man aged 50-59 years who received an inactivated influenza vaccine. CDR3 in amino acids: CASSYLGDTQYF. The CDR3 DNA reads as TGTGCCAGCAGTTACCTCGGTGATACGCAGTATTTT.